The 19 T cell receptor beta chains in this list originate from one sample, sequenced in a study of T cells in Graves' hyperthyroidism and ophthalmopathy. It was RNA transcripts that yielded the amplified TCR beta CDR3 regions. Researchers ran a first-round RT-PCR on the TCR CDR3 using the HTBI primer set. TCRdb processed the multiplex PCR reads anew with MiXCR; each CDR3 protein has one entry. The top ten clones hold roughly 25% of a sample with about 350,000 distinct CDR3 sequences, over 11% of them seen once. The sample consisted of blood. The receptors come from a woman in her 30s with Graves' hyperthyroidism.

The chain combines TRBV6-1 with TRBJ2-7; 9 bases map to TRBD2. The V and J ends lost 6 bases and 0 bases, in that order; junction bases with no gene match: 6. CDR1 and CDR2 (germline): MNHNS, SASEGT. CDR3 size: 15 residues. The CDR3 region has the DNA TGTGCCAGCAGACTTCTAGCGGGGAGCTCCTACGAGCAGTACTTC. Translating gives CASRLLAGSSYEQYF.

This clonotype was counted ten times or more. The gene calls are TRBV2 and TRBJ2-3; unclear D gene. This CDR3 contains 15 residues. Germline V CDR1 and CDR2: SNHLY, FYNNEI. Between the trimmed V and J ends, which lost 2 bases and 2 bases, there was a span of 11 bases. CDR3: CASSESGHNTDTQYF. As DNA, the CDR3 is TGTGCCAGCAGTGAAAGTGGGCATAACACAGATACGCAGTATTTT. Supplemented by reference TRBV2 and TRBJ2-3, the full variable domain reads EPEVTQTPSHQVTQMGQEVILRCVPISNHLYFYWYRQILGQKVEFLVSFYNNEISEKSEIFDDQFSVERPDGSNFTLKIRSTKLEDSAMYFCASSESGHNTDTQYFGPGTRLTVL.

This clonotype was observed at least ten times. The rearrangement links TRBV28 to TRBJ1-5, with a possible D match to TRBD1 (5 bases). From germline, CDR1 is MDHEN and CDR2 SYDVKM. The V and J ends lost 1 base and 5 bases respectively, with 12 bases between them. The CDR3 spans 15 residues. CDR3 protein: CASSLSDSPDQPQHF. CDR3 bases: TGTGCCAGCAGTTTATCAGACAGTCCGGATCAGCCCCAGCATTTT.

This clonotype appeared a few times. This sequence joins TRBV30 and TRBJ1-6; 9 bases are shared with TRBD1. The CDR3 contains 14 residues. The V gene's germline CDR1 is GTSNPN and CDR2 SVGIG (reference sequence). The V and J ends lost 4 bases and 9 bases, in that order; junction bases with no gene match: 7. The CDR3 spells CAWTPGQGISPLHF. CDR3 nucleotide sequence: TGTGCCTGGACGCCAGGACAGGGGATTTCACCCCTCCACTTT.

Concerning this clonotype: It is likely a read error, because the conserved phenylalanine at the end of the CDR3 is missing. The V gene is TRBV10-3, the J gene TRBJ2-7; maybe TRBD1 (5 bases). The V gene's germline CDR1 is ENHRY and CDR2 SYGVKD. This CDR3 is 16 amino acids long. Trimming pared 4 bases from V and 3 bases from J, leaving 19 bases between. CDR3 bases: TGTGCCATCAGTGTAAGTTTTATGCTAGGGGACTACGAGCAGTACCTC. Translation gives CAISVSFMLGDYEQYL.

This chain uses TRBV7-2 with TRBJ1-5, with D perhaps TRBD1 (5 bases). V lost 1 base and J 5 bases, leaving 12 bases between the germline ends. The V gene's germline CDR1 is SGHTA and CDR2 FQGNSA. This CDR3 is built from 15 residues. Written as DNA, the CDR3 is TGTGCCAGCAGCTTAGATACAGGCTTTTATCAGCCCCAGCATTTT. Its translation is CASSLDTGFYQPQHF.

At least ten counts were recorded for this clonotype. This rearrangement joins TRBV20-1 to TRBJ2-1; D tentatively reads TRBD1 or TRBD2 (5 bases each). Looked up from germline, CDR1 is DFQATT and CDR2 is SNEGSKA (reference sequence). The CDR3 is made up of 15 amino acids. V lost 3 bases to trimming and J lost 6 bases, with 18 bases between them. The CDR3 sequence: CSASLARLGGNEQFF. CDR3 bases: TGCAGTGCTAGTCTAGCACGCCTTGGGGGCAATGAGCAGTTCTTC.

This clonotype was seen many times. The J gene is TRBJ1-1, the V gene TRBV27; tentatively, D is TRBD1 (6 bases). Germline V gene data show CDR1 as MNHEY and CDR2 as SMNVEV (reference sequence). This CDR3 is 14 amino acids long. The V gene lost 1 base and the J gene lost 11 bases, with 17 bases spanning the gap. Here the CDR3 reads CASSLFGTQPPAFF. In DNA, the CDR3 is TGTGCCAGCAGTTTATTTGGGACACAGCCCCCGGCTTTCTTT.

This chain links TRBV6-1 with TRBJ1-4, with D perhaps TRBD1 (6 bases). CDR3 length: 15 amino acids. Trimming removed 6 bases from V and 5 bases from J, with 16 bases in between. Germline V CDR1 and CDR2: MNHNS, SASEGT. The CDR3 DNA reads TGTGCCAGCAGAACCGCCGGGACAAGAAATGAAAAACTGTTTTTT. Translation: CASRTAGTRNEKLFF.

The genes are TRBV12-3 or TRBV12-4 and TRBJ2-3; 7 positions agree with TRBD2. The CDR3 loop spans 15 amino acids. Trimming took 0 bases from V and 4 from J; bases not matched to a gene: 4. CDR3 sequence reads: CASSLAGEGADTQYF. The CDR3 DNA follows: TGTGCCAGCAGTTTAGCGGGGGAGGGCGCAGATACGCAGTATTTT.

The chain combines TRBV30 with TRBJ2-7; 8 bases are shared with TRBD1. The ends lost 3 bases at V and 2 bases at J; junction bases unmatched: 9. Germline-derived CDR1 and CDR2 are GTSNPN and SVGIG (reference sequence). The CDR3 consists of 15 residues. The CDR3 reads CAWSLPGTGPYEQYF. CDR3 bases: TGTGCCTGGAGCCTTCCCGGGACAGGACCCTACGAGCAGTACTTC.

This clonotype was recorded many times. The rearrangement links TRBV7-2 to TRBJ2-5; tentatively, D is TRBD1 or TRBD2 (5 bases each). Germline V CDR1 and CDR2: SGHTA, FQGNSA. This CDR3 comprises 15 residues. V lost 3 bases to trimming and J lost 5 bases, with 16 bases between them. The CDR3 protein is CASSLGRSEGETQYF. The CDR3 DNA reads TGTGCCAGCAGCTTGGGTCGTTCCGAGGGGGAGACCCAGTACTTC.

This sequence joins TRBV24-1 and TRBJ2-5; 7 nucleotides agree with TRBD1. J lost 3 bases, V lost 8 bases, and 8 bases had no gene match. This CDR3 spans 14 amino acids. Germline V gene lookup returns CDR1 KGHDR and CDR2 SFDVKD. DNA for the CDR3: TGTGCCACCATAACATCCGGGACAGAAGAGACCCAGTACTTC. This sequence encodes CATITSGTEETQYF.

This clonotype occurred many times. The rearrangement joins TRBV15 to TRBJ1-5; D is ambiguous. Trimming cost V 0 bases and J 6 bases, with 6 bases left between them. Germline CDR1 and CDR2: LNHNV and YYDKDF (reference sequence). The CDR3 sequence is 13 residues long. The CDR3 nucleotides are TGTGCCACCAGCAGAGATTTCGGTCAGCCCCAGCATTTT. Residues: CATSRDFGQPQHF.

Note on this clonotype: This may come from a read error, since a much larger clone is one base off. V usage is TRBV20-1 and J usage is TRBJ1-5; D unclear. Germline V lookup: CDR1 DFQATT, CDR2 SNEGSKA (reference sequence). The CDR3 runs to 12 residues. The CDR3 nucleotides read TGCAGTGCTAGAGTTGCGTATCACCCCCAGCATTTT. Translation gives CSARVAYHPQHF.

This clonotype appeared many times. The V and J genes are TRBV2 and TRBJ2-5, with 13 nucleotides matching TRBD2. Germline loops: CDR1 SNHLY, CDR2 FYNNEI. The J segment lost 2 bases and the V segment lost 4 bases, leaving 16 bases of the junction unmatched. This CDR3 comprises 20 residues. CDR3 residues: CASSVPGGLAGVVSQETQYF. The CDR3, as DNA: TGTGCCAGCAGTGTCCCCGGAGGACTAGCGGGAGTTGTTTCTCAAGAGACCCAGTACTTC.

This clonotype showed up just a few times. The gene calls are TRBV28 and TRBJ2-7; TRBD1 matches 8 bases. This CDR3 contains 15 residues. Looked up from germline, CDR1 is MDHEN and CDR2 is SYDVKM. After removal of 2 bases from V and 2 bases from J, the junction contained 5 bases not matched to a gene. CDR3 protein: CASSLPGDRPYEQYF. The CDR3 DNA reads TGTGCCAGCAGTTTACCCGGGGACAGGCCCTACGAGCAGTACTTC. Full variable domain (missing parts from reference TRBV28 and TRBJ2-7): DVKVTQSSRYLVKRTGEKVFLECVQDMDHENMFWYRQDPGLGLRLIYFSYDVKMKEKGDIPEGYSVSREKKERFSLILESASTNQTSMYLCASSLPGDRPYEQYFGPGTRLTVT.

V is TRBV12-3 or TRBV12-4 and J is TRBJ2-7; D ambiguous. CDR3 length: 13 residues. Between the trimmed V and J ends, which lost 2 bases and 10 bases, there was a span of 15 bases. As DNA, the CDR3 is TGTGCCAGCAGTTTATATAAGGTTGGAGAACAGTACTTC. Protein sequence: CASSLYKVGEQYF.

V is TRBV18 and J is TRBJ2-2; no firm D call. Trimming stripped 3 bases from V and 0 bases from J, with 11 bases between. CDR1 and CDR2 (germline): KGHSH, LQKENI. CDR3 length: 16 amino acids. The CDR3 sequence is CASSPSRTTNTGELFF. Here the CDR3 DNA reads TGTGCCAGCTCACCGAGCAGGACCACGAACACCGGGGAGCTGTTTTTT.